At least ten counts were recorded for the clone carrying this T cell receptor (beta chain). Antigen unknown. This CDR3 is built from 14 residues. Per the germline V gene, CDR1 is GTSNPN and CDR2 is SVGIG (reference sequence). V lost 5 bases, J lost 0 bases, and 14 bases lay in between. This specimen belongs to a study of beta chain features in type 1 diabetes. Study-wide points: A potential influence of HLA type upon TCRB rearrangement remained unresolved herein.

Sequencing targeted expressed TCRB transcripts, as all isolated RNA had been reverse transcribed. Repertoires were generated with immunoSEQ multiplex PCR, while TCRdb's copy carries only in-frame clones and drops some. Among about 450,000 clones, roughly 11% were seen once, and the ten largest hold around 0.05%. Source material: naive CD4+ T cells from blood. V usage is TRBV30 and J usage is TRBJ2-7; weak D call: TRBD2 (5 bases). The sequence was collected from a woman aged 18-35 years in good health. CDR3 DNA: TGTGCCTGGGGACCCGGGATACGCTCCTACGAGCAGTACTTC. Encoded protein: CAWGPGIRSYEQYF.